This TCR beta chain originates from a study of shared clonotypes between healthy human individuals. Findings of the study overall: Estimated richness was generally greater in naive than memory subsets. The generation probabilities recorded for non-shared clonotypes fell below those of clonotypes shared by all four donors. Specimens sampled were limited to blood, with tissue repertoires likely differing.

Genomic DNA per cell subset filled all wells of several immunoSEQ plates. TCRdb's table, derived via immunoSEQ multiplex PCR, lists solely in-frame clones and lacks some. This sample has approximately 1.5 million clones, with around 98.5% found just once. On this clone itself: The antigen remains unidentified. Other DNA sequences in this sample translate to the same CDR3.

The germline V gene has CDR1 KGHSH and CDR2 LQKENI. Trimming removed 2 bases at V and 7 bases at J, with 12 bases between. The CDR3 spans 13 residues. The chain uses TRBV18 and TRBJ2-7; D is perhaps TRBD2 (5 bases). The TCR sequence derives from a man aged 25-45 years in good health. What was sequenced was naive CD4+ T cells sorted from blood. The subset here: CD45RA+ positively selected. The CDR3 DNA reads as TGTGCCAGCTCACCAACCGGGAATGGAGAGCAGTACTTC. This gives the protein CASSPTGNGEQYF.